This T cell receptor (beta chain) was recovered during a study of blood T cells in healthy people across ages. Study-wide context: Using template switching, researchers captured about one barcoded beta molecule for each two T cells.

Whole-study results and caveats: Both higher diversity and more naive CD4+ cells marked long-lived donors when set against aged donors. Age brought a roughly linear fall in TCR beta diversity measured per million T cells.

The ends were cut back, 3 bases at V and 4 bases at J, with 10 bases in the middle. Germline CDR1 MDHEN, CDR2 SYDVKM. The CDR3 has 14 residues. With a J-beta primer mix and a sample-barcoded 5' primer, a second PCR ran about 7 to 12 cycles. TCRdb analysed the 5' RACE reads with MiXCR anew, one entry per CDR3 protein. The table shows 700,000 or so distinct CDR3 sequences, with over 40% occurring only once. This clonotype was counted a few times. Its antigen is unidentified. The V call is TRBV28, the J call TRBJ2-1, with D uncertain. Sequencing input: blood. This TCR was recovered from a man older than 75 in good health. The CDR3, as DNA: TGTGCCAGCAGTTTGGTCGCGGAATACAATGAGCAGTTCTTC. This translates into CASSLVAEYNEQFF.